These 12 T cell receptor beta chains were all obtained from the same sample, sequenced in a study of T cell repertoires in cytomegalovirus infection. TCRdb passed the reads through MiXCR, listing each CDR3 protein once. The table has approximately 750,000 distinct CDR3 sequences, roughly 36% seen once. The source material was PBMCs. The receptors derive from a human donor in good health (CMV status not recorded). Some clones in this sample may be carry-over from other donors' samples.

Only a few counts were recorded for this clonotype. The genes are TRBV28 and TRBJ1-2; 8 bases match TRBD1. CDR3 length: 13 residues. Looked up from germline, CDR1 is MDHEN and CDR2 is SYDVKM. The V and J ends lost 6 bases and 8 bases, in that order; junction bases with no gene match: 8. The CDR3: CASRAGGLGGYTF. The CDR3 nucleotides read TGTGCCAGCAGAGCAGGGGGCCTGGGAGGCTACACCTTC.

V usage is TRBV2 and J usage is TRBJ1-4; 10 nucleotides match TRBD1. Trimming cost V 10 bases and J 14 bases; bases outside gene matches: 7. The germline CDR1 and CDR2 sequences are SNHLY and FYNNEI. The CDR3 totals 11 residues. The CDR3 DNA reads TGTGCCACACAGAGGGGACAGGGGCTGTTTTTT. Translation gives CATQRGQGLFF. The full variable domain, in which reference TRBV2 and TRBJ1-4 provide the parts outside the CDR3, is EPEVTQTPSHQVTQMGQEVILRCVPISNHLYFYWYRQILGQKVEFLVSFYNNEISEKSEIFDDQFSVERPDGSNFTLKIRSTKLEDSAMYFCATQRGQGLFFGSGTQLSVL.

The chain carries TRBV29-1 and TRBJ2-7; D not resolved. This CDR3 spans 12 amino acids. The germline CDR1 and CDR2 sequences are SQVTM and ANQGSEA. Trimming took 4 bases from V and 2 from J, leaving 9 bases between them. The DNA for the CDR3 is TGCAGCGTTGTGGGTACGACCTACGAGCAGTACTTC. Its translation is CSVVGTTYEQYF.

Comments on this clonotype: A much larger clone sits a single nucleotide away, making a read error possible. This chain joins TRBV7-2 and TRBJ1-2, with D maybe TRBD1 (6 bases). The CDR3 consists of 14 residues. Germline V gene sequence: CDR1 SGHTA, CDR2 FQGNSA. DNA of the CDR3: TGTGCCAGCAGACCTACCGGGACAACCTATGGCTTCACCTTC. Amino acids: CASRPTGTTYGFTF. Based on the CDR3 plus reference TRBV7-2 and TRBJ1-2, the full variable domain is GAGVSQSPSNKVTEKGKDVELRCDPISGHTALYWYRQSLGQGLEFLIYFQGNSAPDKSGLPSDRFSAERTGGSVSTLTIQRTQQEDSAVYLCASRPTGTTYGFTFGSGTRLTVV.

This sequence joins TRBV12-3 or TRBV12-4 and TRBJ2-1, with 8 bases fitting TRBD2. Unmatched junction bases numbered 7, after V lost 6 bases and J lost 12 bases. The CDR3 has 12 amino acids. The CDR3 DNA reads as TGTGCCAGCAGCCTCCAGCGGGAGCTGCAGTTCTTC. Protein product: CASSLQRELQFF.

This chain uses TRBV7-2 with TRBJ2-3; D gene unclear. V dropped 8 bases and J dropped 7 bases, with 4 bases sitting between them. Germline V lookup: CDR1 SGHTA, CDR2 FQGNSA. The CDR3 runs to 9 residues. The CDR3 DNA follows: TGTGCCAGCGGGAATACGCAGTATTTT. It translates to CASGNTQYF.

The chain recombines TRBV6-6 with TRBJ1-3; D possibly corresponds to TRBD1 (5 bases). The CDR3 sequence is 14 residues long. Germline V lookup: CDR1 MNHNY, CDR2 SVGAGI (reference sequence). Trimming cost V 6 bases and J 2 bases, with 11 bases left between them. The CDR3 sequence is CASSVTATGNTIYF. The CDR3 region has the DNA TGTGCCAGCAGCGTGACAGCTACTGGAAACACCATATATTTT.

CDR3 nucleotide sequence: TGCAGTGCCATCGCTGGGGGTAGGAACGAGCAGTACTTC. It encodes CSAIAGGRNEQYF. This chain joins TRBV20-1 and TRBJ2-7, with D perhaps being TRBD1 or TRBD2 (5 bases each). Germline CDR1 DFQATT, CDR2 SNEGSKA (reference sequence). Trimming shortened V by 6 bases and J by 5 bases, and 17 bases separated the two germline ends. The CDR3 runs 13 residues.

As for this clonotype: One junction end does not reproduce the germline sequence, and a read error may be involved. The chain carries TRBV6-6 and TRBJ1-5, with a possible D match to TRBD1 (5 bases). Per germline, CDR1 MNHNY and CDR2 SVGAGI (reference sequence). CDR3 length: 14 residues. CDR3 region: CARSRDGNNQPQHF. In nucleotides, the CDR3 is TGTGCCCGCAGCCGGGACGGCAATAATCAGCCCCAGCATTTT.

The rearrangement joins TRBV12-3 or TRBV12-4 to TRBJ1-2, with TRBD1 identical over 8 bases. V gave up 5 bases and J gave up 4 bases; unmatched junction bases: 9. The length of the CDR3 is 15 residues. Here the CDR3 DNA reads TGTGCCAGCAGTCTCCGGACAGGGCGAGGCTATGGCTACACCTTC. Translating gives CASSLRTGRGYGYTF.

This clonotype was observed many times. The CDR3 DNA follows: TGTGCCAGCAGCTTCACAGGGATCCGCACCTACGAGCAGTACTTC. Its protein product is CASSFTGIRTYEQYF. The chain employs TRBV7-2 and TRBJ2-7; perhaps TRBD1 as D (6 bases). The length of the CDR3 is 15 residues. Germline assignment: CDR1 SGHTA and CDR2 FQGNSA. V was cut by 3 bases and J by 2 bases, with 14 bases left in between.

This clonotype was seen just once. The junction differs from germline at one of its ends, possibly a read error. The rearrangement uses TRBV28 and TRBJ2-1; 10 bases are a match to TRBD2. CDR3 length equals 16 residues. Germline-derived CDR1 and CDR2 are MDHEN and SYDVKM. CDR3 coding DNA: TGTGACAGCAGCCCCGGGGGGACTAGCGTTTACCATGAGCAGTTCTTC. This translates into CDSSPGGTSVYHEQFF.